This T cell receptor (beta chain) was captured by sequencing in a study of identical twins. All of the donors were Caucasians in good health. One entry per CDR3 protein, called by TCRdb with MiXCR from the 5' RACE reads. The sample yields about 280,000 distinct CDR3 sequences, 6.5% to 9.5% seen once. This clonotype was detected ten times or more. J gave up 1 base and V 3 bases, and 6 bases lay outside the gene matches. The CDR3 sequence is 15 residues long. Per the germline V gene, CDR1 is LGHNA and CDR2 is YNFKEQ. The same sample was also used in a study of yellow fever vaccine responses in identical twins.

The V call is TRBV4-2, the J call TRBJ2-7, with TRBD2 identical over 7 bases. This receptor was taken from a woman under 30 in good health. Material: memory (CD45RO+) T cells sorted from blood. The chain's CDR3 is CASSHGASGSYEQYF. DNA of the CDR3: TGTGCCAGCAGCCACGGGGCTAGCGGATCCTACGAGCAGTACTTC.